The TCR beta chain under discussion was sequenced for a study of cytomegalovirus exposure and HLA in healthy donors. Repertoires were generated with immunoSEQ multiplex PCR, while TCRdb's copy carries only in-frame clones and drops some. Among almost 200,000 clones, roughly 81% were seen once, and the ten largest hold 0.95% to 1.5%. This clone has ten or more counts. The CDR3 runs 14 residues. Germline lookup yields CDR1 SGHAT and CDR2 FQNNGV. With 5 bases clipped from V and 2 bases from J, the junction kept 2 bases outside the gene matches. The origin of this receptor is a woman in her twenties or thirties in good health and CMV-seronegative. Sequenced sample: PBMCs. The chain carries TRBV11-2 and TRBJ1-5; 8 positions agree with TRBD1. CDR3 in DNA: TGTGCCAGCAGCGCGACAGGGGGCAATCAGCCCCAGCATTTT. It is translated as CASSATGGNQPQHF.